Below are 18 T cell receptor beta chains sequenced from a single sample in a study of T cells in Graves' hyperthyroidism and ophthalmopathy. Authors of the study amplified TCR beta CDR3 regions from RNA transcripts. HTBI primers were the set used in a first-round RT-PCR of the TCR CDR3. From the multiplex PCR reads, TCRdb called clonotypes with MiXCR, one entry per CDR3 protein. Of approximately 590,000 distinct CDR3 sequences in the sample, 46% were seen once. Sequenced: peripheral blood or thyroid tissue (not recorded which). Source of these receptors: a woman between 18 and 29 years old with Graves' hyperthyroidism.

This clonotype came up many times. This rearrangement joins TRBV10-3 to TRBJ1-3; tentatively, D is TRBD1 (6 bases). Between the trimmed V and J ends, which lost 5 bases and 4 bases, there was a span of 15 bases. This CDR3 comprises 15 residues. Per germline, CDR1 ENHRY and CDR2 SYGVKD. The CDR3 loop is CAISPTGALGNTIYF. In DNA, the CDR3 is TGTGCCATCAGTCCGACAGGAGCTCTCGGAAACACCATATATTTT.

In this sample, this clonotype turned up a few times. The chain employs TRBV20-1 and TRBJ1-2; 9 bases are shared with TRBD1. Losses at the gene ends were 6 bases for V and 2 bases for J; bases not matched to a gene: 7. Germline loops: CDR1 DFQATT, CDR2 SNEGSKA (reference sequence). CDR3 length: 14 residues. The CDR3 DNA follows: TGCAGTGCCCAAACAGGGGGCTGGAACTATGGCTACACCTTC. Protein: CSAQTGGWNYGYTF.

This clonotype was picked up one time. One end of the junction fails to match germline, which may point to a read error. The chain combines TRBV7-8 with TRBJ1-3; perhaps TRBD1 as D (5 bases). This CDR3 comprises 14 residues. Per germline, CDR1 SGHVS and CDR2 FQNEAQ. For the CDR3, the DNA is TGTGCCAGCAGCCAAGACAGCTCTGGAAGCACCATATATTTT. It yields the protein CASSQDSSGSTIYF.

The chain carries TRBV7-9 and TRBJ2-7; TRBD1 or TRBD2 may be the D gene (5 bases each). Trimming stripped 5 bases from V and 3 bases from J, with 14 bases between. Germline-derived CDR1 and CDR2 are SEHNR and FQNEAQ (reference sequence). The CDR3 contains 14 residues. CDR3: CASSPRGINYEQYF. The CDR3 DNA follows: TGTGCCAGCAGCCCGAGGGGTATAAACTACGAGCAGTACTTC.

This clonotype was recorded a few times. The V gene is TRBV5-1, the J gene TRBJ1-6; tentatively, D is TRBD1 (5 bases). Between the trimmed V and J ends, which lost 4 bases and 7 bases, there was a span of 15 bases. Germline values: CDR1 SGHRS, CDR2 YFSETQ. The CDR3 spans 15 residues. Here the CDR3 DNA reads TGCGCCAGCAGCCCGATTGGGGGGAGGAATTCACCCCTCCACTTT. This gives the protein CASSPIGGRNSPLHF.

The CDR3 DNA reads as TGTGCCAGCAGTTACTCGTTTTGGGGGCCAGACTATGGCTACACCTTC. Translation: CASSYSFWGPDYGYTF. V is TRBV6-5 and J is TRBJ1-2; D possibly corresponds to TRBD1 (6 bases). Germline CDR1 reads MNHEY; CDR2 reads SVGAGI. V lost 0 bases to trimming and J lost 3 bases, with 14 bases between them. The CDR3 extends over 16 amino acids.

This clonotype appeared many times. This chain connects TRBV10-3 to TRBJ2-7; a possible D gene is TRBD1 (5 bases). Trimming shortened V by 6 bases and J by 4 bases, and 16 bases separated the two germline ends. Germline CDR1 reads ENHRY; CDR2 reads SYGVKD. CDR3 length equals 14 residues. This chain's CDR3 is CAIRGLERSYEQYF. The CDR3 nucleotides are TGTGCCATCAGGGGGCTGGAGCGCTCATACGAGCAGTACTTC.

There are a few counts of this clonotype. The chain has TRBV24-1 and TRBJ2-7; no firm D call. The V end lost 4 bases, the J end lost 2 bases, and 17 bases lay between the germline ends. This CDR3 has 16 residues. Germline loops: CDR1 KGHDR, CDR2 SFDVKD. DNA for the CDR3: TGTGCCACCAGTGACCCCTCCGCCACAGAGACCTACGAGCAGTACTTC. Translated: CATSDPSATETYEQYF.

On this clonotype itself: This clone may be a read error of a much larger clone one base away. The chain combines TRBV2 with TRBJ1-6; 7 nucleotides agree with TRBD1. CDR3 length: 15 amino acids. With 7 bases clipped from V and 6 bases from J, the junction kept 9 bases outside the gene matches. CDR1 is SNHLY and CDR2 is FYNNEI in the germline V gene. CDR3 residues: CASTVPRDSNSPLHF. CDR3 in DNA: TGTGCCAGCACAGTCCCGAGGGACAGTAATTCACCCCTCCACTTT.

This clonotype was seen repeatedly, ten times or more. The chain joins TRBV7-9 to TRBJ1-4; D is possibly TRBD1 (6 bases). Germline CDR1 reads SEHNR; CDR2 reads FQNEAQ (reference sequence). Trimming took off 6 bases at V and 3 bases at J, with 14 bases between the two ends. This CDR3 is 15 amino acids long. The CDR3 is CASSPTGSPNEKLFF. The DNA of the CDR3 is TGTGCCAGCAGTCCCACAGGGTCGCCTAATGAAAAACTGTTTTTT.

This clonotype was picked up one time. The chain employs TRBV5-1 and TRBJ2-5, with 11 bases that match TRBD2. The CDR3 runs 16 residues. Germline-derived CDR1 and CDR2 are SGHRS and YFSETQ. Trimming removed 4 bases from V and 0 bases from J; junction bases left unmatched: 5. The CDR3 loop reads CASSTTSGGDQETQYF. The CDR3 region has the DNA TGCGCCAGCAGCACAACTAGCGGGGGCGACCAAGAGACCCAGTACTTC.

A word on this clonotype: The germline gene is not matched at one end of the junction; a read error may be the cause. The V gene is TRBV10-3, the J gene TRBJ1-5; D is unclear. This CDR3 contains 15 residues. The germline V gene encodes CDR1 ENHRY and CDR2 SYGVKD. This CDR3 is CASSYSSGSMEPQHF. CDR3 bases: TGTGCCAGCAGTTACTCGAGCGGCTCTATGGAGCCCCAGCATTTT.

This clonotype was observed many times. The J gene is TRBJ1-5, the V gene TRBV25-1; tentative D call: TRBD1 (5 bases). The CDR3 extends over 12 amino acids. Germline assignment: CDR1 MGHDK and CDR2 SYGVNS. With 6 bases removed from V and 2 bases from J, the gap between germline ends came to 5 bases. The CDR3, as DNA: TGTGCCAGCAGACAGGGCAATCAGCCCCAGCATTTT. Residues: CASRQGNQPQHF. The full variable domain, its missing parts supplied by reference TRBV25-1 and TRBJ1-5, is EADIYQTPRYLVIGTGKKITLECSQTMGHDKMYWYQQDPGMELHLIHYSYGVNSTEKGDLSSESTVSRIRTEHFPLTLESARPSHTSQYLCASRQGNQPQHFGDGTRLSIL.

This clonotype was detected ten times or more. J is TRBJ1-2 and V is TRBV10-3, with D maybe TRBD1 (5 bases). The CDR3 is 14 amino acids. The germline CDR1 and CDR2 sequences are ENHRY and SYGVKD. V dropped 6 bases and J dropped 4 bases, with 15 bases sitting between them. Here the CDR3 DNA reads TGTGCCATCAGCAACAGCATTGGGGGCTATGGCTACACCTTC. This encodes CAISNSIGGYGYTF.

V gene TRBV7-2 combines with J gene TRBJ2-7; 8 nucleotides line up with TRBD2. This CDR3 is 14 amino acids long. The junction had 9 bases not matched to a gene; V was cut back by 5 bases and J by 6 bases. Germline CDR1 SGHTA, CDR2 FQGNSA. Written as DNA, the CDR3 is TGTGCCAGCAGCCAAAAAGCGGGAGAACCCGAGCAGTACTTC. Residues: CASSQKAGEPEQYF.

This clonotype occurred many times. The chain carries TRBV29-1 and TRBJ2-7; a possible D gene is TRBD2 (5 bases). Trimming pared 2 bases from V and 7 bases from J, leaving 12 bases between. Germline V gene data show CDR1 as SQVTM and CDR2 as ANQGSEA. The CDR3 loop spans 12 amino acids. CDR3: CSVEFGMEEQYF. The CDR3 DNA is TGCAGCGTTGAATTCGGGATGGAAGAGCAGTACTTC.

CDR3 nucleotides: TGTGCCAGCGACATAAGGGGGCAAGAGACCCAGTACTTC. This sequence encodes CASDIRGQETQYF. The chain has TRBV7-9 and TRBJ2-5; D is possibly TRBD1 (6 bases). Trimming cost V 8 bases and J 2 bases, with 12 bases left between them. Germline V lookup: CDR1 SEHNR, CDR2 FQNEAQ (reference sequence). The CDR3 has 13 amino acids.

This sequence joins TRBV29-1 and TRBJ2-3; D remains ambiguous. Trimming left V 7 bases short and J 0 bases short, with 11 bases between. This CDR3 is 13 amino acids long. Germline values: CDR1 SQVTM, CDR2 ANQGSEA. In nucleotides, the CDR3 is TGCAGCGCCCACCTCCCCAGCACAGATACGCAGTATTTT. It translates to CSAHLPSTDTQYF.